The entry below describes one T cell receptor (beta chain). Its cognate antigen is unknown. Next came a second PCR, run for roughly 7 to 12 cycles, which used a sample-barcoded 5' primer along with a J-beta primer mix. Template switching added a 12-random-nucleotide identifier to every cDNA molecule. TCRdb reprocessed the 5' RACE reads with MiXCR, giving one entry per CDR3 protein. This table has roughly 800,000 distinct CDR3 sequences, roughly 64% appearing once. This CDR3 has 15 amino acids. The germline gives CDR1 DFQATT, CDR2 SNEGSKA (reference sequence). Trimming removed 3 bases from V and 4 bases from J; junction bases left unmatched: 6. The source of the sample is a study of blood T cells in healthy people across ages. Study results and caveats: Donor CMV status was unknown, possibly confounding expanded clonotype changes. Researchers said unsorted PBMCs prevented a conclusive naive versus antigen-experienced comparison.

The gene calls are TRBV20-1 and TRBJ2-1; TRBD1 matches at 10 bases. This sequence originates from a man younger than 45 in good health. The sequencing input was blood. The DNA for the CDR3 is TGCAGTGCTAGGGTCCCGGGACAGGGGTACAATGAGCAGTTCTTC. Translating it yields CSARVPGQGYNEQFF.